The clone carrying this T cell receptor (beta chain) was counted ten times or more. The antigen is unknown. TCR beta CDR3 regions were amplified from RNA. RT-PCR in the first round (using the HTBI primer set) targeted the TCR CDR3. TCRdb redid the calling of the multiplex PCR reads with MiXCR, one entry per CDR3 protein. Among hundreds of thousands of distinct CDR3 sequences listed, approximately 15% were seen once. These data come from a study of T cells in Graves' hyperthyroidism and ophthalmopathy. Regarding the study as a whole: Stable hyperthyroidism was separated from ophthalmopathy by a model based on 13 V-J features.

Sequences were obtained from blood. This TCR was recovered from a woman aged 18-29 years with Graves' hyperthyroidism.

The DNA for the CDR3 is TGTGCCAGCAGTCAACAGGGTTACAATGAGCAGTTCTTC. Amino acid sequence: CASSQQGYNEQFF. The chain joins TRBV27 to TRBJ2-1; D perhaps matches TRBD1 (6 bases). V lost 5 bases, J lost 4 bases, and 9 bases lay in between. This CDR3 region has 13 residues. Germline V lookup: CDR1 MNHEY, CDR2 SMNVEV (reference sequence).